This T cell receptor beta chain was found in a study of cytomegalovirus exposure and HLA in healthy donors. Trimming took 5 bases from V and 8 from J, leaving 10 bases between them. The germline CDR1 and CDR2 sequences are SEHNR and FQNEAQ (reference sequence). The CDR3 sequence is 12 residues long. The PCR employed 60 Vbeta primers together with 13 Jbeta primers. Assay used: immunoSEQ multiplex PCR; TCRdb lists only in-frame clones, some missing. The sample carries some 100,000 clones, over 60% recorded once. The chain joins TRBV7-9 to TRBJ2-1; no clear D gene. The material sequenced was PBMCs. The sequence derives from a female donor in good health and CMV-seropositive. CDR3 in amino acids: CASSLNLDEQFF. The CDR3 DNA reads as TGTGCCAGCAGCCTGAACTTGGATGAGCAGTTCTTC. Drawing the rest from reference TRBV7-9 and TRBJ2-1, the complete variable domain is DTGVSQNPRHKITKRGQNVTFRCDPISEHNRLYWYRQTLGQGPEFLTYFQNEAQLEKSRLLSDRFSAERPKGSFSTLEIQRTEQGDSAMYLCASSLNLDEQFFGPGTRLTVL.